These T cell receptor beta chains were read from a single sample in a study of control samples from healthy donors and cancer patients. Assay: immunoSEQ multiplex PCR; the TCRdb copy retains only in-frame clones and omits some. The sample contains some 54,000 clones, approximately 95% of which appear only once. Sequencing was performed on blood. The source of these receptors is a woman in her twenties or thirties in good health. The CDR3 runs from the conserved cysteine through the conserved F or W. A D gene is named only where the DNA matches it firmly. The size of a clone is reported for some rows only, either as once, few or many, or as a class for expanded clones.

TRBD2 TRBJ2-3 - TRBV7-2 CASSPRASGQDTQYF TGTGCCAGCAGCCCCCGGGCTAGCGGACAAGATACGCAGTATTTT
TRBD2 TRBJ2-6 - TRBV28 CASSSSSGSSGANVLTF TGTGCCAGCAGTTCATCTAGCGGGAGTTCTGGGGCCAACGTCCTGACTTTC
TRBD1 TRBJ1-5 - TRBV27 CASSPGWGQGYSNQPQHF TGTGCCAGCAGTCCAGGGTGGGGACAGGGATATAGCAATCAGCCCCAGCATTTT
TRBD2 TRBJ2-1 - TRBV19 CASRGTSGMGNEQFF TGTGCCAGCCGCGGGACTAGCGGGATGGGGAATGAGCAGTTCTTC
TRBD1 TRBJ2-3 - TRBV14 CASSYLTGMTDTQYF TGTGCCAGCAGCTACCTGACAGGGATGACAGATACGCAGTATTTT
TRBD2 TRBJ2-1 - TRBV5-8 CASRKRDSGNEQFF TGTGCCAGCAGGAAGCGGGACTCTGGCAATGAGCAGTTCTTC
TRBD1 TRBJ1-3 - TRBV29-1 CSALGQAEGNTIYF TGCAGCGCCTTGGGACAGGCAGAAGGAAACACCATATATTTT
- TRBJ2-1 - TRBV27 CASSSGDNEQFF TGTGCCAGCAGTTCCGGAGACAATGAGCAGTTCTTC
- TRBJ2-7 - TRBV10-3 CAISVAPSSYEQYF TGTGCCATCTCGGTAGCGCCCAGCTCCTACGAGCAGTACTTC
- TRBJ1-4 - TRBV30 CAWGPPAGEKLFF TGTGCCTGGGGGCCTCCCGCCGGTGAAAAACTGTTTTTT
- TRBJ2-3 - TRBV20-1 CSASEAGKSTDTQYF TGCAGTGCTAGTGAAGCGGGCAAAAGCACAGATACGCAGTATTTT
- TRBJ2-7 - TRBV5-6 CASSSTYEQYF TGTGCCAGCAGCTCCACCTACGAGCAGTACTTC
- TRBJ2-1 - TRBV14 CASSQSFGEQFF TGTGCCAGCAGCCAATCGTTCGGTGAGCAGTTCTTC
TRBD1 TRBJ2-5 - TRBV6-5 CASKLSTGMETQYF TGTGCCAGCAAACTGTCGACAGGGATGGAGACCCAGTACTTC
- TRBJ2-7 - TRBV1 CTSNRQGLSGGEQYF TGCACCAGCAACAGACAGGGGCTTTCCGGTGGCGAGCAGTACTTC
- TRBJ1-1 - TRBV5-1 CASSLAKGARNTEAFF TGCGCCAGCAGCTTGGCCAAAGGGGCGAGGAACACTGAAGCTTTCTTT
- TRBJ1-1 few TRBV7-2 CASRLHGGLTEAFF TGTGCCAGCAGGTTACATGGGGGGCTAACTGAAGCTTTCTTT
- TRBJ1-1 once TRBV6-1 CASSDQGSLTEAFF TGTGCCAGCAGTGATCAGGGGAGTCTGACTGAAGCTTTCTTT
- TRBJ1-5 - TRBV27 CASSLYRAYPQHF TGTGCCAGCAGTTTATACCGCGCTTATCCCCAGCATTTT
TRBD2 TRBJ2-2 - TRBV6-5 CASRNSGKNTGELFF TGTGCCAGCAGGAATAGCGGGAAGAACACCGGGGAGCTGTTTTTT
TRBD1 TRBJ1-1 - TRBV5-8 CASSPGTVTMNTEAFF TGTGCCAGCAGCCCCGGGACAGTGACAATGAACACTGAAGCTTTCTTT
- TRBJ1-1 - TRBV27 CASSAQLNTEAFF TGTGCCAGCAGTGCCCAGTTGAACACTGAAGCTTTCTTT
- TRBJ2-7 - TRBV29-1 CSVEVAEGLAPYEQYF TGCAGCGTTGAAGTAGCGGAGGGGCTAGCTCCCTACGAGCAGTACTTC
- TRBJ1-6 - TRBV27 CASSPPGPSPLHF TGTGCCAGCAGTCCCCCCGGCCCTTCACCCCTCCACTTT
- TRBJ2-7 - TRBV5-1 CASSFSGSSYEQYF TGCGCCAGCAGCTTTTCAGGGTCCTCCTACGAGCAGTACTTC
- TRBJ1-1 - TRBV5-1 CASSRTGGFPEAFF TGCGCCAGCAGCCGGACGGGTGGTTTCCCTGAAGCTTTCTTT
- TRBJ2-3 once TRBV28 CASSPGTTSAGSTDTQYF TGTGCCAGCAGTCCCGGGACGACCTCCGCGGGTAGCACAGATACGCAGTATTTT
- TRBJ2-6 - TRBV7-9 CASSFGRPTGANVLTF TGTGCCAGCAGCTTTGGACGGCCCACTGGGGCCAACGTCCTGACTTTC
- TRBJ2-6 - TRBV19 CASSTLVGSGANVLTF TGTGCCAGTAGTACCCTTGTGGGGTCTGGGGCCAACGTCCTGACTTTC
TRBD2 TRBJ2-7 - TRBV28 CATPSVEREWDEQYF TGTGCCACCCCGTCGGTGGAGCGGGAATGGGACGAGCAGTACTTC
- TRBJ1-1 - TRBV28 CASSATPARTEAFF TGTGCCAGCAGTGCGACGCCCGCCCGGACTGAAGCTTTCTTT
TRBD1 TRBJ2-1 - TRBV18 CASSRDRGVVNERFF TGTGCCAGCTCACGGGACAGGGGCGTAGTCAATGAGCGGTTCTTC
- TRBJ2-1 - TRBV4-2 CASSPRAGGSHNEQFF TGTGCCAGCAGCCCTCGGGCCGGGGGCTCTCATAATGAGCAGTTCTTC
TRBD2 TRBJ2-1 - TRBV7-9 CASSLGAGGSDEQFF TGTGCCAGCAGCTTAGGAGCGGGAGGATCTGACGAGCAGTTCTTC
- TRBJ2-7 - TRBV6-5 CASNLDGTTYEQYF TGTGCCAGCAACCTGGACGGTACTACCTACGAGCAGTACTTC
- TRBJ1-3 - TRBV7-8 CASSLALAGQGNTIYF TGTGCCAGCAGCTTAGCATTAGCAGGGCAAGGGAACACCATATATTTT
- TRBJ2-1 - TRBV19 CASSIAGNEQFF TGTGCCAGTAGTATAGCAGGGAATGAGCAGTTCTTC